Listed below are T cell receptor beta chains from one sample, sequenced in a study of CD8 T cells in ankylosing spondylitis. TCRdb reprocessed the 5' RACE reads via MiXCR and lists one record per CDR3 protein. The sample shows 85,000 to 100,000 distinct CDR3 sequences, about 8.1% of them seen only once. The sequenced material came from blood, either unsorted or a sorted T cell fraction (not recorded which). The receptors were sampled from a male donor with ankylosing spondylitis or in good health (not recorded which). The CDR3 runs from the conserved cysteine through the conserved F or W. D genes are given only for firm matches. Not all rows give a size; the values are once, few, many and, for expanded clones, a class.

>TRBJ2-2|TRBV7-8|.|medium-sized
TGTGCCAGCAGCTTAGCGGTTGGGAACACCGGGGAGCTGTTTTTT
CASSLAVGNTGELFF
>TRBJ1-1|TRBV20-1|.|many
TGCAGTGCCAATCAAGGAAGAGGTGAAGCTTTCTTT
CSANQGRGEAFF
>TRBJ1-2|TRBV20-1|.|few
TGCAGTGCGGAAGGGGGAAGGTTGTGGGGCTACACCTTC
CSAEGGRLWGYTF
>TRBJ1-5|TRBV2|.|many
TGTGCCAGCAGTGTAGGATGGTCTGAGAATCAGCCCCAGCATTTT
CASSVGWSENQPQHF
>TRBJ1-6|TRBV14|.|.
TGTGCCAGCAGCCCGGCCGGTCAGGCCTATAATTCACCCCTCCACTTT
CASSPAGQAYNSPLHF
>TRBJ2-3|TRBV5-1|.|.
TGCGCCAGCTTTAGAGGGGGAAACACAGATACGCAGTATTTT
CASFRGGNTDTQYF
>TRBJ2-3|TRBV5-1|TRBD2|many
TGCGCCAGCAGCTTGGTAGCGGGGGGAAGCACAGATACGCAGTATTTT
CASSLVAGGSTDTQYF
>TRBJ2-1|TRBV6-5|TRBD1|many
TGTGCCAGCAGTTACAATTGGGGGGCGACAGGGGGCAAATACAATGAGCAGTTCTTC
CASSYNWGATGGKYNEQFF
>TRBJ2-7|TRBV29-1|.|many
TGCAGCGTTGTGAGTAAAGGGTTTGACGAGCAGTACTTC
CSVVSKGFDEQYF
>TRBJ2-1|TRBV5-4|.|many
TGTGCCAGCAGCTTGGTGCCTCAGGACGATGAGCAGTTCTTC
CASSLVPQDDEQFF
>TRBJ2-2|TRBV19|.|.
TGTGCCAGTAGTATCTCCGGGGAGCTGTTTTTT
CASSISGELFF
>TRBJ1-2|TRBV12-3/TRBV12-4|.|many
TGTGCCAGCAGTTTCCCAGGGAAGTATGGCTACACCTTC
CASSFPGKYGYTF
>TRBJ2-3|TRBV12-3/TRBV12-4|TRBD2|many
TGTGCCACCGGCGGGACTAGCGAAGACACAGATACGCAGTATTTT
CATGGTSEDTDTQYF
>TRBJ2-1|TRBV29-1|TRBD1|.
TGCAGCGTCCGTAGGTCCGGGACAGGCCGGGATGAGCAGTTCTTC
CSVRRSGTGRDEQFF
>TRBJ2-1|TRBV6-4|.|many
TGTGCCAGCAGTGACTCAACCGGGTCCACAAATGAGCAGTTCTTC
CASSDSTGSTNEQFF
>TRBJ2-1|TRBV21-1|.|many
TGTGCCAGCTATTTGAACCGGGACAGGGCGCGCTACAATGAGCAGTTCTTC
CASYLNRDRARYNEQFF
>TRBJ2-7|TRBV7-9|.|few
TGTGCCAGCAGCTTTGCCGGGACCTACGAGCAGTACTTC
CASSFAGTYEQYF
>TRBJ2-2|TRBV5-1|.|few
TGCGCCAGCCGACACGATCATAACACCGGGGAGCTGTTTTTT
CASRHDHNTGELFF
>TRBJ1-1|TRBV12-3/TRBV12-4|TRBD1|many
TGTGCCAGCAGTGCTCCGGGACAGAGTTTTGCTGAAGCTTTCTTT
CASSAPGQSFAEAFF
>TRBJ2-1|TRBV7-2|TRBD2|few
TGTGCCAGCAGCTTAGCCCTAGCGGGGGGCCAACTAAGCAATGAGCAGTTCTTC
CASSLALAGGQLSNEQFF
>TRBJ2-5|TRBV5-1|.|.
TGCGCCAGCAGCTCCACGACCGAAGAGACCCAGTACTTC
CASSSTTEETQYF
>TRBJ1-1|TRBV29-1|TRBD1|many
TGCAGCGTGAACAGGGGTGACACTGAAGCTTTCTTT
CSVNRGDTEAFF
>TRBJ2-2|TRBV12-3/TRBV12-4|TRBD1|many
TGTGCCAGCAGCCCCGAGACAGGGAGCGGGGAGCTGTTTTTT
CASSPETGSGELFF
>TRBJ2-2|TRBV20-1|TRBD1|many
TGCAGTGCAAGGACAGGGCAGACGAACACCGGGGAGCTGTTTTTT
CSARTGQTNTGELFF
>TRBJ2-3|TRBV28|TRBD2|many
TGTGCCAGCGGGGGGGTTCCGGATACGCAGTATTTT
CASGGVPDTQYF
>TRBJ2-1|TRBV20-1|TRBD2|many
TGCAGTGCTCGGGGACTATACGAGAACAATGAGCAGTTCTTC
CSARGLYENNEQFF
>TRBJ2-2|TRBV7-9|TRBD1|.
TGTGCCAGCAGCGGACCTACTTCGGGACAGTACACCGGGGAGCTGTTTTTT
CASSGPTSGQYTGELFF
>TRBJ2-1|TRBV30|.|few
TGTGCCTGGAGTGTAGGGCCCTACAATGAGCAGTTCTTC
CAWSVGPYNEQFF
>TRBJ1-5|TRBV6-5|TRBD1|few
TGTGCCAGCAGTTACTCCCGGGACAGGGGCCAGCCCCAGCATTTT
CASSYSRDRGQPQHF
>TRBJ2-2|TRBV28|.|many
TGTGCCAGCAGTTTAATCGGCTCGCAAGAGGGTAAAGCCGGGGAGCTGTTTTTT
CASSLIGSQEGKAGELFF
>TRBJ1-1|TRBV7-2|.|many
TGTGCCAGCAGCCTAGCCGGGGTGGAAGCTTTCTTT
CASSLAGVEAFF
>TRBJ2-2|TRBV7-6|.|many
TGTGCCAGCAGCTTAGCAGAGAACACCGGGGAGCTGTTTTTT
CASSLAENTGELFF
>TRBJ2-3|TRBV5-1|.|many
TGCGCCAGCAGCTGGACCGAGCGGAAATACACAGATACGCAGTATTTT
CASSWTERKYTDTQYF
>TRBJ2-1|TRBV24-1|.|many
TGTGCCACCCAGAACGTAGCTGAGCAGTTCTTC
CATQNVAEQFF
>TRBJ1-2|TRBV20-1|TRBD1|many
TGCAGTGCCCCCACCCCGGGACAGGGGGCTGAAGGCTACACCTTC
CSAPTPGQGAEGYTF
>TRBJ2-1|TRBV5-1|.|many
TGCGCCAGCAGCGGGATTGGACAGTACAATGAGCAGTTCTTC
CASSGIGQYNEQFF
>TRBJ1-4|TRBV28|.|.
TGTGCCAGCAGTGCACTCGAAAAACTGTTTTTT
CASSALEKLFF
>TRBJ2-1|TRBV9|.|.
TGTGCCAGCAGCGTAGGGTCTGGGGCGAATGAGCAGTTCTTC
CASSVGSGANEQFF
>TRBJ1-3|TRBV27|TRBD1|many
TGTGCCAGCAGTTTATCACAGGGGGCATTGGGAAACACCATATATTTT
CASSLSQGALGNTIYF
>TRBJ2-3|TRBV28|.|many
TGTGCCAGCAGTTTAATCCCTTTTAGGGGAGATACGCAGTATTTT
CASSLIPFRGDTQYF
>TRBJ2-1|TRBV3-1|TRBD1|.
TGTACCAGCAGTCCGGGGACCAGGGGGCGCGCGCGAAACAATGAGCAGTTCTTC
CTSSPGTRGRARNNEQFF
>TRBJ2-3|TRBV12-3/TRBV12-4|TRBD2|.
TGTGCCAGCAGTCCTAGCGGGGGGGGTGGCACAGATACGCAGTATTTT
CASSPSGGGGTDTQYF
>TRBJ2-3|TRBV20-1|TRBD1|.
TGCTTTGCTGGCGGCTGGACAGGGGTGTCAGATACGCAGTATTTT
CFAGGWTGVSDTQYF
>TRBJ2-3|TRBV29-1|TRBD2|many
TGCAGCGTTGTTTTATATTCGGCTGGAGCGGGGGGGCCGCCAGATACGCAGTATTTT
CSVVLYSAGAGGPPDTQYF
>TRBJ2-3|TRBV7-2|.|many
TGTGCCAGCAGCTTAGTGGGGTTAGATGGAGATACGCAGTATTTT
CASSLVGLDGDTQYF
>TRBJ2-2|TRBV5-1|TRBD1|many
TGCGCCAGCAGCTACCCGGACAGGGACACCGGGGAGCTGTTTTTT
CASSYPDRDTGELFF
>TRBJ2-2|TRBV19|.|few
TGTGCCAGTAGCCGCCCGGGAGGACAGCCGAACACCGGGGAGCTGTTTTTT
CASSRPGGQPNTGELFF
>TRBJ2-3|TRBV28|.|many
TGTGCCAGCAGCCAGAGAAGGGGGGCCGCAGATACGCAGTATTTT
CASSQRRGAADTQYF
>TRBJ1-3|TRBV25-1|.|many
TGTGCCAGCAGTGGGGCCGGGGGTACCTACACCATATATTTT
CASSGAGGTYTIYF
>TRBJ2-7|TRBV5-1|TRBD1|many
TGCGCCAGCAGCTTGGGGAGGACAGGGGGCTCCTACGAGCAGTACTTC
CASSLGRTGGSYEQYF
>TRBJ2-5|TRBV20-1|.|.
TGCAGTGCCAGCCCCCTACAAGAAGGGCCGGATGGAGAGACCCAGTACTTC
CSASPLQEGPDGETQYF
>TRBJ2-1|TRBV6-2/TRBV6-3|TRBD2|.
TGTGCCAGCAGTCCCAGGCTAGCGGGGGGGCCTCATGAGCAGTTCTTC
CASSPRLAGGPHEQFF
>TRBJ2-2|TRBV27|.|many
TGTGCCAGCAGTTTACTCCGGGACACCGGGGAGCTGTTTTTT
CASSLLRDTGELFF
>TRBJ2-3|TRBV13|TRBD2|many
TGTGCCAGCAGCTTCGGAATTAGCGGGGGTAGCACAGATACGCAGTATTTT
CASSFGISGGSTDTQYF
>TRBJ2-7|TRBV5-1|TRBD1|many
TGCGCCACCTCCTACGGGGACAGATCCTACGAGCAGTACTTC
CATSYGDRSYEQYF
>TRBJ2-3|TRBV28|.|many
TGTGCCACGTGCCGTCCGAGTAGCACAGATACGCAGTATTTT
CATCRPSSTDTQYF
>TRBJ1-2|TRBV20-1|.|many
TGCAGTGCTAGAGATCTCGTGGGCTGGAGCTATGGCTACACCTTC
CSARDLVGWSYGYTF
>TRBJ2-6|TRBV5-1|.|.
TGCGCCAGCAGCCCCGATGGGGGTCCCTTACCTGGGGCCAACGTCCTGACTTTC
CASSPDGGPLPGANVLTF
>TRBJ1-5|TRBV20-1|TRBD1|many
TGCAGTGCTAGAGGGTCGGGACAGGGGAGTACTCAGCCCCAGCATTTT
CSARGSGQGSTQPQHF
>TRBJ2-5|TRBV20-1|.|many
TGCAGTGCTAGAGATGCCCAGGGGACGGAGACCCAGTACTTC
CSARDAQGTETQYF